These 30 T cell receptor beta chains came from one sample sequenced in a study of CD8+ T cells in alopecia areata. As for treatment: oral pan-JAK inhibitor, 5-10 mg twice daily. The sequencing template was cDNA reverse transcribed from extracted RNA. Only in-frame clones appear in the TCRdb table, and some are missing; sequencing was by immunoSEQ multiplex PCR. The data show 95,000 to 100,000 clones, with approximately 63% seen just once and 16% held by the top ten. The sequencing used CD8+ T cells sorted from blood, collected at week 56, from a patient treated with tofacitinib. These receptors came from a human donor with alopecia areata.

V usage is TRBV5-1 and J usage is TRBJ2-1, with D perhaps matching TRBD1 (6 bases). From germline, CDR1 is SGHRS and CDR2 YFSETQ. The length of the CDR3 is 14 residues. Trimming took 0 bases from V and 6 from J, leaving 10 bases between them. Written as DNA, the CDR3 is TGCGCCAGCAGCTTGGCGGGACAAGGCAATGAGCAGTTCTTC. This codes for CASSLAGQGNEQFF.

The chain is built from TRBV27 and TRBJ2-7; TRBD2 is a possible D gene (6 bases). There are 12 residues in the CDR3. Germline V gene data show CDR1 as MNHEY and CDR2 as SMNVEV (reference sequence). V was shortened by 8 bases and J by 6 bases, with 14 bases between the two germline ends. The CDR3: CASSRVRGEQYF. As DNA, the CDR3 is TGTGCCAGCTCCCGGGTGCGGGGCGAGCAGTACTTC.

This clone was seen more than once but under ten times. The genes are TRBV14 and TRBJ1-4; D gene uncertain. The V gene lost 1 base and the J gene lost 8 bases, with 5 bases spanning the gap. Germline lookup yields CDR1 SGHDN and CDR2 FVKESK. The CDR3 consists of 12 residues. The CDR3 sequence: CASSQVSEKLFF. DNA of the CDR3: TGTGCCAGCAGCCAAGTAAGCGAAAAACTGTTTTTT.

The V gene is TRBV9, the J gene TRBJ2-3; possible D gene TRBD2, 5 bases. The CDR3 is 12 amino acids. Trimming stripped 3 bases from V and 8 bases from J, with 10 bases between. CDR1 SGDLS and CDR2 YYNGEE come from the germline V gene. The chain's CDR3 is CASSGLAGTQYF. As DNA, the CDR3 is TGTGCCAGCAGCGGCCTAGCTGGTACGCAGTATTTT. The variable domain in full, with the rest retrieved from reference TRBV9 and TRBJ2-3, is DSGVTQTPKHLITATGQRVTLRCSPRSGDLSVYWYQQSLDQGLQFLIQYYNGEERAKGNILERFSAQQFPDLHSELNLSSLELGDSALYFCASSGLAGTQYFGPGTRLTVL.

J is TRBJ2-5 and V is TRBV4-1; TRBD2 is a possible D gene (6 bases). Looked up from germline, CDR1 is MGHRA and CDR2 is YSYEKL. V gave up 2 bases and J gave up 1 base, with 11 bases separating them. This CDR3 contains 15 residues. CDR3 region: CASSQQGGGQETQYF. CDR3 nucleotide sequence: TGCGCCAGCAGCCAACAGGGAGGTGGCCAAGAGACCCAGTACTTC.

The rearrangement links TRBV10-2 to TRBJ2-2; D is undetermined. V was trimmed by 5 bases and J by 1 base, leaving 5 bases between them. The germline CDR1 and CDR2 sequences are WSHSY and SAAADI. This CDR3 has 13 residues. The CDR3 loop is CASSLKNTGELFF. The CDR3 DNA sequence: TGCGCCAGCAGTCTCAAGAACACCGGGGAGCTGTTTTTT.

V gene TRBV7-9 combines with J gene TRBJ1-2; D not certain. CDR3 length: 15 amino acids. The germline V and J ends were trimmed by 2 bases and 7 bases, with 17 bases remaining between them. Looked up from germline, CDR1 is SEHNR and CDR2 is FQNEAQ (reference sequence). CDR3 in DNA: TGTGCCAGCAGCTTAATGATATCCCCCCGAGGTGGCTACACCTTC. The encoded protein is CASSLMISPRGGYTF.

CDR3 sequence: CASSELTGSNQPQHF. DNA for the CDR3: TGTGCCAGCAGCGAACTGACAGGTTCCAATCAGCCCCAGCATTTT. The chain couples TRBV6-1 to TRBJ1-5, with D maybe TRBD1 (6 bases). V lost 6 bases and J 3 bases, leaving 15 bases between the germline ends. This CDR3 contains 15 residues. From germline, CDR1 is MNHNS and CDR2 SASEGT.

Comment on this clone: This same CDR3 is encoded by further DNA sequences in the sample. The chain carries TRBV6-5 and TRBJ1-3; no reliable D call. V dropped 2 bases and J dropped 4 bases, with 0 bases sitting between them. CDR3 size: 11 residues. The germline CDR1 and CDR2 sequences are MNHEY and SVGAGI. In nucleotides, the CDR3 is TGTGCCAGCAGTTACGGAAACACCATATATTTT. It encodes CASSYGNTIYF.

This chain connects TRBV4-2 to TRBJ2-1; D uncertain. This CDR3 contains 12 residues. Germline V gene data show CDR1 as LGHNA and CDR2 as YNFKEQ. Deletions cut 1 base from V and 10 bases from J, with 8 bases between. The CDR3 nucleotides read TGTGCCAGCAGCCAAGTCATGGGGGAGCAGTTCTTC. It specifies CASSQVMGEQFF.

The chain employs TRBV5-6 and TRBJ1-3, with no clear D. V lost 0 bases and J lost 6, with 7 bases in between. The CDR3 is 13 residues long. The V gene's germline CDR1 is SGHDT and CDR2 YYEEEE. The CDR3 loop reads CASSLEAENTIYF. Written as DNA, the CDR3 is TGTGCCAGCAGCTTGGAGGCGGAAAACACCATATATTTT. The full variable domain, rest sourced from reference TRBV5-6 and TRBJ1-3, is DAGVTQSPTHLIKTRGQQVTLRCSPKSGHDTVSWYQQALGQGPQFIFQYYEEEERQRGNFPDRFSGHQFPNYSSELNVNALLLGDSALYLCASSLEAENTIYFGEGSWLTVV.

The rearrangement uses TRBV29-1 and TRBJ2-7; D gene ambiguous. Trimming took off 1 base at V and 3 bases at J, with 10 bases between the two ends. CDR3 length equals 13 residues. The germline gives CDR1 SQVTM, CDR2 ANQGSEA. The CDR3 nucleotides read TGCAGCGTTGAAGGTGTAGGGTTCTACGAGCAGTACTTC. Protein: CSVEGVGFYEQYF.

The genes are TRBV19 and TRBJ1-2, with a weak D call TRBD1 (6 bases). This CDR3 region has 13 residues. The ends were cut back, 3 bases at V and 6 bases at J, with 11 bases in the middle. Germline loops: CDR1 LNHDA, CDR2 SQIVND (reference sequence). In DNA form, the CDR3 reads TGTGCCAGTAGTATCTCCCGGGACAATGGCTACACCTTC. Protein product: CASSISRDNGYTF.

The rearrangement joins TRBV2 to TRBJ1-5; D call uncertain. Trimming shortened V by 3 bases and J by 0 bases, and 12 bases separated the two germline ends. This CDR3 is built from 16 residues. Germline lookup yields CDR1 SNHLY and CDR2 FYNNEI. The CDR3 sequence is CASSEIRGTSNQPQHF. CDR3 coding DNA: TGTGCCAGCAGTGAGATTCGAGGAACTAGCAATCAGCCCCAGCATTTT.

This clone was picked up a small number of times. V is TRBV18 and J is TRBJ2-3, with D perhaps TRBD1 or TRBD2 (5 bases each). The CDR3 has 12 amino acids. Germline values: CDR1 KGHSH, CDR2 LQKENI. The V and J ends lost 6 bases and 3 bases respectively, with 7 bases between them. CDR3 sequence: CASSRGTDTQYF. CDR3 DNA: TGTGCCAGCTCGAGGGGTACAGATACGCAGTATTTT.

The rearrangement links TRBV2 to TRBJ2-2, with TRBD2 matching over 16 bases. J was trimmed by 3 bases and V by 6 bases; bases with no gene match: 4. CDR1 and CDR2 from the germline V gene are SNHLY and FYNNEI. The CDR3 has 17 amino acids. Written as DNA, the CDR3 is TGTGCCAGCAGGGGACTAGCGGGGGGGCCTGACACCGGGGAGCTGTTTTTT. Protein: CASRGLAGGPDTGELFF.

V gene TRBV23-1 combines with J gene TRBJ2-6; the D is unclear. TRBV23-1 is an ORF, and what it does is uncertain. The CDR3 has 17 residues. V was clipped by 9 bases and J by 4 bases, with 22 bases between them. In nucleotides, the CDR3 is TGCGCCAGTCCCCCTCAGTCAGGCCTAAGAGGGGCCAACGTCCTGACTTTC. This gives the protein CASPPQSGLRGANVLTF.

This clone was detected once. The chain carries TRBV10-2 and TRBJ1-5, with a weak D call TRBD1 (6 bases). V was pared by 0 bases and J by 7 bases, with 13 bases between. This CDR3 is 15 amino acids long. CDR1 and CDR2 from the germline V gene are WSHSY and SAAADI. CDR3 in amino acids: CASSESTIGGQPQHF. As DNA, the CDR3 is TGCGCCAGCAGTGAGTCTACCATAGGGGGGCAGCCCCAGCATTTT.

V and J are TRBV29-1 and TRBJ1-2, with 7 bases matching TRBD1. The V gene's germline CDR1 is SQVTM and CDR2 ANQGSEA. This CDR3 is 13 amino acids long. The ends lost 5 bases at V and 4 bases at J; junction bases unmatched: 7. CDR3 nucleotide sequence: TGCAGCGTTCCGGGACAGACCGGCTATGGCTACACCTTC. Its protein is CSVPGQTGYGYTF.

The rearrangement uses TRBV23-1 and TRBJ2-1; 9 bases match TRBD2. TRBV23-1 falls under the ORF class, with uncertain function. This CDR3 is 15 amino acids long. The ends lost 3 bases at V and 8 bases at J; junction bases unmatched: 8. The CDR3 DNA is TGCGCCAGCAGTCACCTAGCGGGGAGGGGGGATGAGCAGTTCTTC. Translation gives CASSHLAGRGDEQFF.

CDR3 sequence: CARFDGEAFF. CDR3 nucleotide sequence: TGTGCCAGATTCGACGGTGAAGCTTTCTTT. The chain recombines TRBV2 with TRBJ1-1; D remains unclear. The CDR3 totals 10 residues. Germline values: CDR1 SNHLY, CDR2 FYNNEI. V lost 9 bases to trimming and J lost 7 bases, with 9 bases between them.

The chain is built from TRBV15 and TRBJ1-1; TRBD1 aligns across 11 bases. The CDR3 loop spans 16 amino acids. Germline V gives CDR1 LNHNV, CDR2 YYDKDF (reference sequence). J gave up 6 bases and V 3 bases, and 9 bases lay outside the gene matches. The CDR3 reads CATSRGTGGQGSEAFF. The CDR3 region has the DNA TGTGCCACCAGCAGGGGGACAGGGGGACAAGGGTCTGAAGCTTTCTTT. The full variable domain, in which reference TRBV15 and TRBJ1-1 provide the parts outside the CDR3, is DAMVIQNPRYQVTQFGKPVTLSCSQTLNHNVMYWYQQKSSQAPKLLFHYYDKDFNNEADTPDNFQSRRPNTSFCFLDIRSPGLGDTAMYLCATSRGTGGQGSEAFFGQGTRLTVV.

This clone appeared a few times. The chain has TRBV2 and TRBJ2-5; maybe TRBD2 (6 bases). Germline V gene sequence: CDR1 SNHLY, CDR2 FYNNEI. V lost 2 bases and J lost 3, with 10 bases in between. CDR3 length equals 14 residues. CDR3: CASSEWTGEETQYF. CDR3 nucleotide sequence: TGTGCCAGCAGTGAATGGACGGGGGAAGAGACCCAGTACTTC.

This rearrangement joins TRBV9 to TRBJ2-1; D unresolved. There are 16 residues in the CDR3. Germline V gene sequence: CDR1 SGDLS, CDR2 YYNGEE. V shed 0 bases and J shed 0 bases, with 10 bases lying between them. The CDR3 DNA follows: TGTGCCAGCAGCGTAGAGGGTTGGTACTCCTACAATGAGCAGTTCTTC. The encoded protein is CASSVEGWYSYNEQFF.

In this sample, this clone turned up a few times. CDR3 residues: CASSLGAGPQPQHF. The CDR3 DNA follows: TGTGCCAGCAGCTTAGGCGCAGGGCCTCAGCCCCAGCATTTT. The chain recombines TRBV7-9 with TRBJ1-5; D may be TRBD1 (5 bases). The CDR3 has 14 residues. Germline lookup yields CDR1 SEHNR and CDR2 FQNEAQ (reference sequence). V was pared by 1 base and J by 6 bases, with 10 bases between.

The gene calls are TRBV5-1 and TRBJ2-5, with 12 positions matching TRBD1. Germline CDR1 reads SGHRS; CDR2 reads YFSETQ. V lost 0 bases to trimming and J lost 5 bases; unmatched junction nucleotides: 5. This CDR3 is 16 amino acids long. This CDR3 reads CASSLARDRGRETQYF. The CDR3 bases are TGCGCCAGCAGCTTGGCTCGGGACAGGGGGCGCGAGACCCAGTACTTC.

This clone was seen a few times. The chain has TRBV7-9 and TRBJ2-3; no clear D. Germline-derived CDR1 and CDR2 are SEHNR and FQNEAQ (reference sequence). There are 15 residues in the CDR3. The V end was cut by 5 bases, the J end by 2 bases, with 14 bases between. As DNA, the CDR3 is TGTGCCAGCAGCCCACGGCCTCAGGACACAGATACGCAGTATTTT. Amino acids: CASSPRPQDTDTQYF. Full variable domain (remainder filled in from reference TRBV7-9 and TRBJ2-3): DTGVSQNPRHKITKRGQNVTFRCDPISEHNRLYWYRQTLGQGPEFLTYFQNEAQLEKSRLLSDRFSAERPKGSFSTLEIQRTEQGDSAMYLCASSPRPQDTDTQYFGPGTRLTVL.

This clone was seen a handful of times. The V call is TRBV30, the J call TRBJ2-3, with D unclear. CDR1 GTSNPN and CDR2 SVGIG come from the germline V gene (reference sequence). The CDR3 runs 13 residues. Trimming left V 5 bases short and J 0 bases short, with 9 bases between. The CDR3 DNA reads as TGTGCCTGGGAGGCCCTTAGCACAGATACGCAGTATTTT. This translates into CAWEALSTDTQYF.

CDR3 residues: CASSLLRGYQPQHF. CDR3 nucleotide sequence: TGTGCCAGCAGTTTATTGCGGGGATATCAGCCCCAGCATTTT. The chain uses TRBV27 and TRBJ1-5; D remains unclear. Germline CDR1 reads MNHEY; CDR2 reads SMNVEV (reference sequence). This CDR3 has 14 residues. V lost 1 base, J lost 5 bases, and 9 bases lay in between.

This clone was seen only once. The CDR3 region has the DNA TGTGCCACCAGCAGAGTTGGCGGTAACACTGAAGCTTTCTTT. This encodes CATSRVGGNTEAFF. The rearrangement links TRBV15 to TRBJ1-1; the D is unclear. Trimming cost V 1 base and J 2 bases, with 8 bases left between them. Germline-derived CDR1 and CDR2 are LNHNV and YYDKDF (reference sequence). This CDR3 is built from 14 residues.